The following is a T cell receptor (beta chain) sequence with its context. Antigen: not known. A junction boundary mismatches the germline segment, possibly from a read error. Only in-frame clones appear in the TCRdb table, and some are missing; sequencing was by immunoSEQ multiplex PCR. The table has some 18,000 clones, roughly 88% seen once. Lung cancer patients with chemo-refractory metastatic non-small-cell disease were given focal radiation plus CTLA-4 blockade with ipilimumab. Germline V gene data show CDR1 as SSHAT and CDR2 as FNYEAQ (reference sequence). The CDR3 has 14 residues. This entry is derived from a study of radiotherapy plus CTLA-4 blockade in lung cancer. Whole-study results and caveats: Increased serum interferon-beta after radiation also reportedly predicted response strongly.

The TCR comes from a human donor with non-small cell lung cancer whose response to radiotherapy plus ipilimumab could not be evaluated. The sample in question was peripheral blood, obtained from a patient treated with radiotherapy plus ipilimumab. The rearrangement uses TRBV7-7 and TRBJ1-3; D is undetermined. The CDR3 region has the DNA TGTGCTAGCAGCCCCGAGCCTTCTGGAAACACCATATATTTT. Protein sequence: CASSPEPSGNTIYF.